This TCR beta chain is from a study of shared T cell receptors in the human thymus (dated by TCRdb to the early 2020s). Regarding the complete study: The study examined how self-reactive, shared T-cell receptor alpha chains are generated in the human thymus.

As for this clone: Its target antigen remains unknown. Per-base quality was not reported, and no clone a single base away is much larger than it.

To prepare the library, the immunoSEQ multiplex PCR assay was applied. The table was pulled from immuneACCESS by TCRdb, which kept in-frame rearrangements only. Such tables lose some clones; where checked, under half of the loss comes from unresolved V genes, and the rest has no known cause. The sample table holds approximately 660,000 clones, of which roughly 88% were seen once. The ten largest clones capture approximately 0.011% of the sample. Sequences SGHDT (CDR1) and YYEEEE (CDR2) are obtained from the germline V gene. V and J lose 0 bases and 3 bases, and a span of 10 bases separates them. The cysteine opens and the phenylalanine closes a CDR3 of 14 amino acids. Just CDR3 DNA is preserved here, 42 bases in frame from base 1. These data also featured in a second study, about human thymus T cells. Taken from the second paper: Immunologically healthy infants undergoing open corrective cardiac surgery for congenital heart defects in Finland were used as donors. Thymus tissue was collected as surgical resects that were removed during corrective cardiac surgery. V and J gene segment usage appeared biased in both thymic and peripheral blood repertoires. The related research found that thymic TCR repertoires overlapped highly between unrelated individuals. The study characterized TCR alpha and beta repertoires from under 10 infant thymus samples and a few related peripheral blood samples. The cohort included a handful of male and two female infants, with donor ages spanning 7 to 244 days. Thymocytes were freed from the tissue by mechanical means and kept at -70 degrees C as pellets of roughly 9-30 million cells. Genomic DNA was extracted from frozen cell pellets with a QIAsymphony instrument. Using the immunoSEQ multiplex PCR assay, the TCRB and TCRAD loci were amplified from a standardized quantity of quality-controlled genomic DNA. Amplicons spanned the V(D)J region at a length sufficient to cover the CDR3 and identify V and J genes. Amplicon sequencing was performed on an Illumina platform through the commercial immunoSEQ service. Primer bias and sequencing errors were corrected as previously described, and TCRAD and TCRB were defined on the basis of the IMGT database. Analysis of the repertoires was done with immunoSEQ Analyzer 3.0 and VDJTools and included basic statistics, V/J segment usage, diversity estimates, rarefaction and pairwise overlap. To estimate diversity, the Chao1, ChaoE, Efron-Thisted, Shannon and inverse Simpson indices were applied, and diversity was also estimated on datasets down-sampled to the smallest sample. Repertoire overlap used strict matching of CDR3 nucleotide sequence, V gene and J gene, with Jaccard-based multidimensional scaling clustering. On average, thymus samples gave 750,000 to 950,000 unique TCRB clonotypes, whereas blood samples gave some 84,000.

The rearranged chain carries TRBV5-6 and TRBJ2-7; the D segment could be TRBD2, given 5 matching bases. The clonotype was recovered from a boy under two years old with a congenital heart defect. Donor details come from another sample of the same person, matched by shared clones. Sequenced: thymocytes. The CDR3 amino acid sequence is: CASSLAARDYEQYF. In nucleotides, the sequence is TGTGCCAGCAGCTTGGCCGCTCGGGACTACGAGCAGTACTTC.